This is a list of T cell receptor beta chains from one sample in a study of early T cells in non-severe SARS-CoV-2 infection. Using its own MiXCR run on the 5' RACE reads, TCRdb lists one record per CDR3 protein. The repertoire consists of tens of thousands of distinct CDR3 sequences, with around 12% occurring once and the leading ten covering approximately 2.6%. The material was whole blood, obtained at baseline. The origin of the receptors is an adult who was a healthcare worker with PCR-confirmed SARS-CoV-2 infection or an uninfected control (not recorded which). CDR3s include the opening cysteine and the closing phenylalanine or tryptophan. The order of the fields is J gene, clone size, D gene, V gene, CDR3 length, CDR3 DNA, CDR3 protein. The D gene is left open where the match is weak. Size is omitted from some rows. Given values are once, few, many or a class for expanded clones.

TRBJ2-3 . . TRBV6-1 15 TGTGCCAGCAGTTCCGACCGGCGGGCCACAGATACGCAGTATTTT CASSSDRRATDTQYF
TRBJ1-1 few . TRBV29-1 13 TGCAGCGTTGAAATCAGGGCAAACACTGAAGCTTTCTTT CSVEIRANTEAFF
TRBJ2-5 . . TRBV12-2 16 TGTGCAAGTCGCTTAGTGTCGAGCGGGGACCAAGAGACCCAGTACTTC CASRLVSSGDQETQYF
TRBJ1-5 many . TRBV11-2 14 TGTGCCAGCAGCTTAGAGTCCCCCGATCAGCCCCAGCATTTT CASSLESPDQPQHF
TRBJ2-2 many . TRBV2 11 TGTGCCAGCAGTGAAGCCGGGGAGCTGTTTTTT CASSEAGELFF
TRBJ2-1 few . TRBV3-1 14 TGTGCCAGCAGCCAGGGGAGCTCCTACAATGAGCAGTTCTTC CASSQGSSYNEQFF
TRBJ1-4 once TRBD1 TRBV6-6 14 TGTGCCAGCAGAACGGGACAGGGGAATGAAAAACTGTTTTTT CASRTGQGNEKLFF
TRBJ2-2 many TRBD2 TRBV12-3/TRBV12-4 17 TGTGCCAGCAGTTTGTTCACCGGGACTAGCGTCACCGGGGAGCTGTTTTTT CASSLFTGTSVTGELFF
TRBJ1-3 . . TRBV20-1 15 TGCAGTGCTAGAGATTGGGCGGGCTCTGGAAACACCATATATTTT CSARDWAGSGNTIYF
TRBJ2-2 . . TRBV4-3 14 TGCGCCAGCAGAATTAGTACGAACACCGGGGAGCTGTTTTTT CASRISTNTGELFF
TRBJ1-4 many . TRBV5-6 17 TGTGCCAGCAGCTTCCGACGCCTCGGGGCGCAGGATGAAAAACTGTTTTTT CASSFRRLGAQDEKLFF
TRBJ2-7 many . TRBV10-2 14 TGCGCCAGCTCCTCCGGGACGGTGCCCTACGAGCAGTACTTC CASSSGTVPYEQYF
TRBJ2-2 . . TRBV6-2/TRBV6-3 16 TGTGCCAGCAGTTACTCGATGACAGCGAACACCGGGGAGCTGTTTTTT CASSYSMTANTGELFF
TRBJ2-1 few . TRBV7-8 12 TGTGCCAGCAGCTTCGGAGTCAATGAGCAGTTCTTC CASSFGVNEQFF
TRBJ2-7 . . TRBV12-2 17 TGTGCAAGTCGCCCCGCTTTTGAGCGGGGGGGCCGCTACGAGCAGTACTTC CASRPAFERGGRYEQYF
TRBJ2-7 . . TRBV29-1 16 TGCAGCGCCACCCACGCGGGGCAGGGGGTAGACTACGAGCAGTACTTC CSATHAGQGVDYEQYF
TRBJ1-5 few . TRBV29-1 13 TGCAGCGTTGCAGAGGATAGCAATCAGCCCCAGCATTTT CSVAEDSNQPQHF
TRBJ2-3 many . TRBV14 17 TGTGCCAGCAGCCAAGGGGGCAGCCGGGGGCCCACAGATACGCAGTATTTT CASSQGGSRGPTDTQYF
TRBJ2-1 . . TRBV27 12 TGTGCCAGCAGTTCCTCGCCATGGGAGCAGTTCTTC CASSSSPWEQFF
TRBJ2-5 few . TRBV7-2 12 TGTGCCAGCAGCCCCAATACAGGGACCCAGTACTTC CASSPNTGTQYF
TRBJ2-7 . . TRBV24-1 13 TGTGCCACCAGTGATTCAAACACCTACGAGCAGTACTTC CATSDSNTYEQYF
TRBJ1-1 few TRBD1 TRBV15 13 TGTGCCACCAGCAGGACCTCCGGGACAGCAGCTTTCTTT CATSRTSGTAAFF
TRBJ1-5 many . TRBV20-1 12 TGCAGTGCTAGAGGGGGTAATCAGCCCCAGCATTTT CSARGGNQPQHF
TRBJ1-3 . . TRBV7-2 14 TGTGCCAGCAGCTTAGATACTATTGGAAACACCATATATTTT CASSLDTIGNTIYF
TRBJ2-5 few TRBD1 TRBV11-2 16 TGTGCCAGCAGCTTCGCAGGGGGCTTTGCCCAAGAGACCCAGTACTTC CASSFAGGFAQETQYF
TRBJ1-1 . . TRBV10-2 13 TGCGCCAGCAGTTCCCCATCTGGGACTGAAGCTTTCTTT CASSSPSGTEAFF
TRBJ1-1 . . TRBV6-5 15 TGTGCCAGCAGTTTCAGGCGGGGGCGGAACACTGAAGCTTTCTTT CASSFRRGRNTEAFF
TRBJ2-7 few TRBD1 TRBV20-1 15 TGCAGTGCTAGAGATAGACAGGGTATCTCCTACGAGCAGTACTTC CSARDRQGISYEQYF
TRBJ2-5 . . TRBV4-1 14 TGCGCCAGCAGCCAAGATACCCGCATTGAGACCCAGTACTTC CASSQDTRIETQYF
TRBJ2-2 . . TRBV7-9 13 TGTGCCAGCAGCTCAGTGGGCGCCGGGGAGCTGTTTTTT CASSSVGAGELFF
TRBJ1-2 few . TRBV6-1 11 TGTGCCAGCGCTAAAAACTATGGCTACACCTTC CASAKNYGYTF
TRBJ2-1 . TRBD1 TRBV29-1 10 TGCAGCGGGGGGACAGGAGAGCAGTTCTTC CSGGTGEQFF
TRBJ1-1 few . TRBV5-1 14 TGCGCCAGCAGCTTGGACGAGGGTTACACTGAAGCTTTCTTT CASSLDEGYTEAFF
TRBJ1-4 . TRBD1 TRBV29-1 16 TGCAGCGTCCGAACCGAGACAGGGGATGCGAGAGAAAAACTGTTTTTT CSVRTETGDAREKLFF
TRBJ2-1 many . TRBV7-2 14 TGTGCCAGCAGACCAGGGGGGCTGGTCTATGAGCAGTTCTTC CASRPGGLVYEQFF
TRBJ2-7 few . TRBV7-2 12 TGTGCCAGCAGCTCCCATCTATACGAGCAGTACTTC CASSSHLYEQYF
TRBJ2-3 once . TRBV6-1 15 TGTGCCAGCAGCCCCCCCCCGGGAGGCACAGATACGCAGTATTTT CASSPPPGGTDTQYF
TRBJ1-1 . . TRBV12-3/TRBV12-4 14 TGTGCCAGCCGCCGGGGGTCCGCGAACACTGAAGCTTTCTTT CASRRGSANTEAFF
TRBJ2-3 . TRBD1 TRBV20-1 14 TGCAGTGGGGACAGCACCCGATTCACAGATACGCAGTATTTT CSGDSTRFTDTQYF
TRBJ1-2 few TRBD1 TRBV12-3/TRBV12-4 15 TGTGCCAGCAGCCGAGGCACAGGGGCGGGCTATGGCTACACCTTC CASSRGTGAGYGYTF
TRBJ2-7 . . TRBV11-2 15 TGTGCCAGCAGCTTATTCGACCGTGCGGGACGCGAGCAGTACTTC CASSLFDRAGREQYF
TRBJ1-2 few . TRBV6-5 16 TGTGCCAGCAGTTACTCCGGACAGCTCGCTAACTATGGCTACACCTTC CASSYSGQLANYGYTF
TRBJ1-5 few . TRBV19 16 TGTGCCAGTACCCCCCCCGGCCGGACCCCGAATCAGCCCCAGCATTTT CASTPPGRTPNQPQHF
TRBJ1-6 . TRBD1 TRBV15 16 TGTGCCACCAGGGGAGCGGCCGGGACAGGGTATTCACCCCTCCACTTT CATRGAAGTGYSPLHF
TRBJ2-4 few TRBD1 TRBV12-3/TRBV12-4 13 TGTGCCAGCAGCCAGGGACAGGGAAACATTCAGTACTTC CASSQGQGNIQYF
TRBJ1-6 . TRBD1 TRBV28 15 TGTGCCAGCAGTTTACGTGACAGGGGCTACTCACCCCTCCACTTT CASSLRDRGYSPLHF
TRBJ2-2 . . TRBV12-3/TRBV12-4 16 TGTGCCAGCAGTCCGACCGCGAGATCGGGCACCGGGGAGCTGTTTTTT CASSPTARSGTGELFF
TRBJ2-2 many . TRBV20-1 15 TGCAGTGCTGCTAAAGGGGGACAAAACACCGGGGAGCTGTTTTTT CSAAKGGQNTGELFF
TRBJ1-1 . . TRBV7-2 12 TGTGCCAGCAGCTTATGGAGTACTGAAGCTTTCTTT CASSLWSTEAFF
TRBJ2-5 . . TRBV29-1 11 TGCAGCGTTGCAGACTCGGATATCCAGTACTTC CSVADSDIQYF
TRBJ2-1 few . TRBV2 13 TGTGCCAGCAGGGGCGCCTCCTACAATGAGCAGTTCTTC CASRGASYNEQFF
TRBJ2-3 few TRBD2 TRBV29-1 15 TGCAGCGTTGAGGTATCGAGCGGGGGCACAGATACGCAGTATTTT CSVEVSSGGTDTQYF